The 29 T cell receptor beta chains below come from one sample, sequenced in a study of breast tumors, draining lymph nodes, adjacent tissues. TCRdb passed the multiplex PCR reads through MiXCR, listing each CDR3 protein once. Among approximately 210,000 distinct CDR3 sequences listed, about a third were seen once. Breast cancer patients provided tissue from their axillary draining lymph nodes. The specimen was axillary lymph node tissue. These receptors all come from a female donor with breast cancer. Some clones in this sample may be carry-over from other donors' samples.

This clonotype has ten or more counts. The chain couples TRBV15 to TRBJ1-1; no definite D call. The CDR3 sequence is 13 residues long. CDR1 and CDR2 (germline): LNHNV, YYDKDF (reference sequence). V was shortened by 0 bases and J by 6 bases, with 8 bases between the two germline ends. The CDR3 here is CATSREFLAEAFF. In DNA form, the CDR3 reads TGTGCCACCAGCAGAGAATTTTTGGCTGAAGCTTTCTTT.

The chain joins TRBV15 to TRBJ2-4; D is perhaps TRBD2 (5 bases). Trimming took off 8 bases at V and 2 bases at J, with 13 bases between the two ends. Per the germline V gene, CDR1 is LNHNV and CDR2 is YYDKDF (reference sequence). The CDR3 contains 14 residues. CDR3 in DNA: TGTGCCACCCGCGGGTTCTCCTCCAAAAACATTCAGTACTTC. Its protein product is CATRGFSSKNIQYF.

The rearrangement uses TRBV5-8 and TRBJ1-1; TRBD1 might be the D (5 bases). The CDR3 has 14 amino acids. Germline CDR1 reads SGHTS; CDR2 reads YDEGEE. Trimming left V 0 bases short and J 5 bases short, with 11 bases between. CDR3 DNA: TGTGCCAGCAGCTTGGACGGGGGACGGACTGAAGCTTTCTTT. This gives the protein CASSLDGGRTEAFF.

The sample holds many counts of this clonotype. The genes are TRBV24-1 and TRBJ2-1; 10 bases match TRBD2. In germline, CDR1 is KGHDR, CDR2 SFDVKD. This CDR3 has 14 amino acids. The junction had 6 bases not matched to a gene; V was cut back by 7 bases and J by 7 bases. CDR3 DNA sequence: TGTGCCACCAGCCTAGCGGGAGAAGGGAATGAGCAGTTCTTC. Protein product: CATSLAGEGNEQFF.

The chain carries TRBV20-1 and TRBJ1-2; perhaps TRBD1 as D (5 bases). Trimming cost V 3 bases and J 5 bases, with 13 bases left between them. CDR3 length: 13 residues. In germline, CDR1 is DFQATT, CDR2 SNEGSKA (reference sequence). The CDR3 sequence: CSARGTATYGYTF. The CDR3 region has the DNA TGCAGTGCTAGGGGGACTGCTACTTATGGCTACACCTTC.

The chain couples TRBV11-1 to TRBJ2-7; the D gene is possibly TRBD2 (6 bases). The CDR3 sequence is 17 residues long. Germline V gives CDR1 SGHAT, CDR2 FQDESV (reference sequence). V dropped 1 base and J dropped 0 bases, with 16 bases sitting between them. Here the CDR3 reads CASSLDGGTRSSYEQYF. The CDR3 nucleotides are TGTGCCAGCAGCTTAGACGGGGGTACGCGGTCCTCCTACGAGCAGTACTTC.

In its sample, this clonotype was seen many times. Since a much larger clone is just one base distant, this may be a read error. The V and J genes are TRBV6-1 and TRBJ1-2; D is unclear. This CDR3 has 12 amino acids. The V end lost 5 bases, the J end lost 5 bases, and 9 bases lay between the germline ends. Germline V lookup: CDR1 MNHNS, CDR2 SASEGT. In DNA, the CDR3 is TGTGCCAGCAGTCACCAAGGATATGGCTACACCTTC. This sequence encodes CASSHQGYGYTF.

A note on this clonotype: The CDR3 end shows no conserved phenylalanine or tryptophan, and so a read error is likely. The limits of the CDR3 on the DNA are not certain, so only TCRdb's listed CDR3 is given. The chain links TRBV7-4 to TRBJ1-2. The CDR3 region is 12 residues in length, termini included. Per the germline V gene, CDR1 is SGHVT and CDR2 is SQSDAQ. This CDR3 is CASSPERDGTTC.

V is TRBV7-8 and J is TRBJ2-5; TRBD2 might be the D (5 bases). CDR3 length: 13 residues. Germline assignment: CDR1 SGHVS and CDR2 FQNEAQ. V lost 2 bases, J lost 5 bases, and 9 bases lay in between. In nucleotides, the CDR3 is TGTGCCAGCAGCTTACCGGGATACGAGACCCAGTACTTC. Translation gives CASSLPGYETQYF.

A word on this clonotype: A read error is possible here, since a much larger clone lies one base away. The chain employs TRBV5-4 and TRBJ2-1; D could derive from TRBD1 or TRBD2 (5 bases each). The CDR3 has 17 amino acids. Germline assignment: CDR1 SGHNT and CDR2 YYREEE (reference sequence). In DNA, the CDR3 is TGTGCCGTAAATGGTGAGGGGAGTTTATCGTCCTGCAATGAGCAGTTCTTC. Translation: CAVNGEGSLSSCNEQFF. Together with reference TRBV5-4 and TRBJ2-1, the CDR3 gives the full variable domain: ETGVTQSPTHLIKTRGQQVTLRCSSQSGHNTVSWYQQALGQGPQFIFQYYREEENGRGNFPPRFSGLQFPNYSSELNVNALELDDSALYLCAVNGEGSLSSCNEQFFGPGTRLTVL.

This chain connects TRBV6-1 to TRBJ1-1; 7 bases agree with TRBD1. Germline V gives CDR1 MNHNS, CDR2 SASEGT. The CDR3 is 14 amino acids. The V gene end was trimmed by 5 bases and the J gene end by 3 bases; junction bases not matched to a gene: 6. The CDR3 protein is CASSSRGSDTEAFF. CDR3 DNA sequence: TGTGCCAGCAGTTCCAGGGGGTCGGACACTGAAGCTTTCTTT.

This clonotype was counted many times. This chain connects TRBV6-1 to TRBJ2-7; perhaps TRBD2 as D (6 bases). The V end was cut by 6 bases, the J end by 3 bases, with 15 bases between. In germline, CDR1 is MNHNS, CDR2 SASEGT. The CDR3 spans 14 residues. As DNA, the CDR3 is TGTGCCAGCAGCCGGGTCGGAGGGAACTACGAGCAGTACTTC. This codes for CASSRVGGNYEQYF.

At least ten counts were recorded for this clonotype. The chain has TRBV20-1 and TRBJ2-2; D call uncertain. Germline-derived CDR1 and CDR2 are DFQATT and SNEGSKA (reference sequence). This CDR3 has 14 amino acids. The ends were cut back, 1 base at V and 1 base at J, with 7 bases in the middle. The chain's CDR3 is CSARGRQNTGELFF. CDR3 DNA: TGCAGTGCTAGAGGACGGCAGAACACCGGGGAGCTGTTTTTT.

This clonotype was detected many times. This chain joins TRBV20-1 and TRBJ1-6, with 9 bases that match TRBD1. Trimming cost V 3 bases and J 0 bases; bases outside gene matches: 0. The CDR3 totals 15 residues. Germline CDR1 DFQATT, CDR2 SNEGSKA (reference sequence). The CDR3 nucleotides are TGCAGTGCTAGGACAGGGGGCTCCTATAATTCACCCCTCCACTTT. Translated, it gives CSARTGGSYNSPLHF.

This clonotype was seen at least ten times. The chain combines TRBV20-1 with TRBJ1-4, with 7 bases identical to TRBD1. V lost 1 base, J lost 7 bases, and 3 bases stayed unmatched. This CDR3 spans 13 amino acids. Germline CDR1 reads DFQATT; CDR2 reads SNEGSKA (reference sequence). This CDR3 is CSARGTGFEKLFF. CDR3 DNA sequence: TGCAGTGCTAGAGGGACAGGATTTGAAAAACTGTTTTTT.

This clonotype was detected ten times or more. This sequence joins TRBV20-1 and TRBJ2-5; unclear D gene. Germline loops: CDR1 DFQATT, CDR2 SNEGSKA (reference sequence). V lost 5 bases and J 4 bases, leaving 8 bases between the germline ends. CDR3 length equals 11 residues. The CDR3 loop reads CSADQIETQYF. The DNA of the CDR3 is TGCAGTGCTGACCAGATAGAGACCCAGTACTTC.

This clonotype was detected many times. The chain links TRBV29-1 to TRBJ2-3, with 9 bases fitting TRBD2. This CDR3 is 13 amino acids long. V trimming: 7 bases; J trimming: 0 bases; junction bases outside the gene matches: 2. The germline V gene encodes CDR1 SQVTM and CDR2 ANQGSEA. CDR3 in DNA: TGCAGCGGGCTAGCGGGGAGCACAGATACGCAGTATTTT. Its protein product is CSGLAGSTDTQYF.

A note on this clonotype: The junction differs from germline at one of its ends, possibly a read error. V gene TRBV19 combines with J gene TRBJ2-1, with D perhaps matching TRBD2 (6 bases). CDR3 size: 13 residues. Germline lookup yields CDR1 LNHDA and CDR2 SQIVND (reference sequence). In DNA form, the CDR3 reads TGTGCCAGGAGGGACGGGGGTTACAATGAGCAGCTCTTC. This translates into CARRDGGYNEQLF.

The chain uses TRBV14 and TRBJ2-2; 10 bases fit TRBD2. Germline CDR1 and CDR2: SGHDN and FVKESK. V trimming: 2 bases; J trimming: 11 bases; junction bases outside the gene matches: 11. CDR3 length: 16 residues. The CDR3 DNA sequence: TGTGCCAGCAGCCAAAGCCCGTCTTCTAGCGGGGGCGAGCTGTTTTTT. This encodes CASSQSPSSSGGELFF.

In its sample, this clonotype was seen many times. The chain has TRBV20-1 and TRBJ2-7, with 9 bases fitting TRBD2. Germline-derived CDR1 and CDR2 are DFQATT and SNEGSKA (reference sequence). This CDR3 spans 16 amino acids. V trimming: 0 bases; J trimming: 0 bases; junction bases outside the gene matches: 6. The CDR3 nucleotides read TGCAGTGCTAGAGATTGGGGTAGCGGGAGCTCCTACGAGCAGTACTTC. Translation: CSARDWGSGSSYEQYF.

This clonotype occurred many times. CDR3 protein: CASSPGQKGTDTQYF. The CDR3 DNA sequence: TGTGCCAGCAGCCCCGGACAGAAGGGCACAGATACGCAGTATTTT. The rearrangement joins TRBV12-3 or TRBV12-4 to TRBJ2-3, with D perhaps matching TRBD1 (6 bases). This CDR3 has 15 amino acids. Trimming left V 6 bases short and J 1 base short, with 14 bases between.

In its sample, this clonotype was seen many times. This chain's CDR3 is CASSWEATEAFF. For the CDR3, the DNA is TGTGCCAGCAGTTGGGAGGCCACTGAAGCTTTCTTT. The genes are TRBV12-3 or TRBV12-4 and TRBJ1-1, with unresolved D. V lost 4 bases, J lost 4 bases, and 7 bases lay in between. CDR3 size: 12 residues.

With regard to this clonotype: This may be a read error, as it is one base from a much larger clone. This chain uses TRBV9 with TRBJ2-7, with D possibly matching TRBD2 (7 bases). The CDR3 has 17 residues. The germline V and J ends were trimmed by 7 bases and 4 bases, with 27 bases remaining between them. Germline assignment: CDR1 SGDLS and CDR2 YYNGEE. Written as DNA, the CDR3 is TGTGCCAGCGGCCAAGATAGGAGGGGGGAGGGCTTGTACGAGCAGTACTTC. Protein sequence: CASGQDRRGEGLYEQYF.

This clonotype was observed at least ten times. The CDR3 DNA reads TGTGCCACCAGTCTGGGGGGGACTAGCGGGAGTGGGGAGCAGTTCTTC. Amino acids: CATSLGGTSGSGEQFF. The gene calls are TRBV24-1 and TRBJ2-1; 14 nucleotides line up with TRBD2. Looked up from germline, CDR1 is KGHDR and CDR2 is SFDVKD. V trimming: 6 bases; J trimming: 10 bases; junction bases outside the gene matches: 10. The CDR3 contains 16 residues.

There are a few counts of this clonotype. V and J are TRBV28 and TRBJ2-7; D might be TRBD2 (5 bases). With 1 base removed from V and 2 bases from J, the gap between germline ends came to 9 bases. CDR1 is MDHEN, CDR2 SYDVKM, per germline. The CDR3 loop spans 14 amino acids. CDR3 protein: CASSLSGSTYEQYF. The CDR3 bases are TGTGCCAGCAGTTTATCGGGATCGACCTACGAGCAGTACTTC.

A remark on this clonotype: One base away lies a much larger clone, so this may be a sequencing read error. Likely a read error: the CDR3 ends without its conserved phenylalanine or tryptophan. CDR3 in DNA: TGTGCCAGCAGCGTGGGTAGCGCGACTGAGCAGTTCTCC. This encodes CASSVGSATEQFS. V usage is TRBV9 and J usage is TRBJ2-1, with D possibly matching TRBD2 (5 bases). The CDR3 runs 13 residues. V lost 2 bases and J 9 bases, leaving 12 bases between the germline ends. Germline CDR1 and CDR2: SGDLS and YYNGEE.

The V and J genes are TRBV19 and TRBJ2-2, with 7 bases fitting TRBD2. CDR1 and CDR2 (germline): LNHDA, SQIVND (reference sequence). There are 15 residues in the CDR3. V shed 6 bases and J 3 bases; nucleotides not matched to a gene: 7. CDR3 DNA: TGTGCCAGTAGGGGGGTTGGGGGGGACACCGGGGAGCTGTTTTTT. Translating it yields CASRGVGGDTGELFF.

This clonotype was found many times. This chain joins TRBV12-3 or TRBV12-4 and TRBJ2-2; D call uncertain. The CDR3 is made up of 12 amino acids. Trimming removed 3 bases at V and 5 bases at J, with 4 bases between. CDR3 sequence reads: CASSFLTGELFF. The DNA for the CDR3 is TGTGCCAGCAGTTTCTTGACCGGGGAGCTGTTTTTT.

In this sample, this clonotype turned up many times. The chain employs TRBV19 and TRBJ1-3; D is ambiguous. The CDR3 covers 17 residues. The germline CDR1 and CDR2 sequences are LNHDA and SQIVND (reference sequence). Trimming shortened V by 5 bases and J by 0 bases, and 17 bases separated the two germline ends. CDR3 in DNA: TGTGCCAGTAGTGCGACTCGAGACTGGGGCTCTGGAAACACCATATATTTT. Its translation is CASSATRDWGSGNTIYF.